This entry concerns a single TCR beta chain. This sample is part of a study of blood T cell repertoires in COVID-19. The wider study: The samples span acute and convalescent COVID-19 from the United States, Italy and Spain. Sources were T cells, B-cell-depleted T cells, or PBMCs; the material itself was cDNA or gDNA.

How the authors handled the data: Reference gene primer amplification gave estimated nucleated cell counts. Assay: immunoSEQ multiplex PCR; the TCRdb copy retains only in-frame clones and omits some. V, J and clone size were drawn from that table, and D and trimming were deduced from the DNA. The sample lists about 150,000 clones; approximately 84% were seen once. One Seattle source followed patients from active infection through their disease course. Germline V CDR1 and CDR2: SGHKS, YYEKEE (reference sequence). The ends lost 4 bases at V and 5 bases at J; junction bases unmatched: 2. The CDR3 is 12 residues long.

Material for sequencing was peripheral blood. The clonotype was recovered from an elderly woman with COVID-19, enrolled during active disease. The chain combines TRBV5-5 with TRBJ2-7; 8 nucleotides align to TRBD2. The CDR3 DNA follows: TGTGCCAGCAGCCGACTAGCGAACGAGCAGTACTTC. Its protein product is CASSRLANEQYF.